The clone carrying this TCR beta chain was found a few times. Germline CDR1 is SGHRS and CDR2 is YFSETQ. V lost 5 bases and J lost 6; bases outside the gene matches: 15. This CDR3 has 16 residues. The data derive from a study of blood T cell repertoires in COVID-19. Libraries were prepared by immunoSEQ multiplex PCR; TCRdb keeps only in-frame clonotypes and omits some of them. Of under 250,000 clones in the sample, roughly four fifths were seen once. This clonotype originated in a man between 50 and 59 years old with acute or convalescent COVID-19. The sequencing input was peripheral blood. The rearrangement uses TRBV5-1 and TRBJ1-2; the match to TRBD1 covers 8 bases. CDR3 bases: TGCGCCAGCAGTACGCAGGGGGCTGCGGTGTATAATGGCTACACCTTC. Its translation: CASSTQGAAVYNGYTF.